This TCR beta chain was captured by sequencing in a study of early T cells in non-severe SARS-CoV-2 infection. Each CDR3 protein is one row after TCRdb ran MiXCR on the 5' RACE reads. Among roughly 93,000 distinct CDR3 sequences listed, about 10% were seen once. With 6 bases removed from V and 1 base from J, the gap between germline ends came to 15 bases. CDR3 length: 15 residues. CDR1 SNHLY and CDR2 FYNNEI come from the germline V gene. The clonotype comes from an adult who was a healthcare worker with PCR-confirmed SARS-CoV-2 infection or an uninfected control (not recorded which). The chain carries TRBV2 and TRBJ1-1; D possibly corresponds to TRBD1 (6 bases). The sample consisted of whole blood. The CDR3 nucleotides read TGTGCCAGCAGGGACCTGTGGGGGCAGAACACTGAAGCTTTCTTT. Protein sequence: CASRDLWGQNTEAFF. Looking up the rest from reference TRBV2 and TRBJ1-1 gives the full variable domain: EPEVTQTPSHQVTQMGQEVILRCVPISNHLYFYWYRQILGQKVEFLVSFYNNEISEKSEIFDDQFSVERPDGSNFTLKIRSTKLEDSAMYFCASRDLWGQNTEAFFGQGTRLTVV.